A selection of T cell receptor beta chains follows, all from one sample in a study of blood T cell repertoires in COVID-19. The data were produced by immunoSEQ multiplex PCR, yet TCRdb's version contains in-frame clones alone and is incomplete. The sample lists approximately 73,000 clones; approximately 86% were seen once. The sample consisted of peripheral blood. The receptors derive from a woman aged 55 to 70 with acute or convalescent COVID-19. CDR3s include the opening cysteine and the closing phenylalanine or tryptophan. Each record gives: V gene, clone size, D gene, J gene, CDR3 DNA, CDR3 protein. The D gene is left open where the match is weak. For some rows the clone size is stated as once, few or many, or as a class when expanded; others skip it.

>TRBV28|NA|NA|TRBJ2-5
TGTGCCAGCAGTTTGAGAGAGACCCAGTACTTC
CASSLRETQYF
>TRBV2|NA|NA|TRBJ2-7
TGTGCCAGCACCCCCCGTTACACCGCTTTGGAGCAGTACTTC
CASTPRYTALEQYF
>TRBV7-9|NA|NA|TRBJ1-2
TGTGCCAGCAGCCGACAGCTTACGTCGGCTAACTATGGCTACACCTTC
CASSRQLTSANYGYTF
>TRBV29-1|few|TRBD1|TRBJ1-1
TGCAGCGCAAGACAGGGCTTGACTGAAGCTTTCTTT
CSARQGLTEAFF
>TRBV3-1/TRBV3-2|NA|TRBD1|TRBJ1-5
TGTGCCAGCAGCCTGACAGGGGGTAATCAGCCCCAGCATTTT
CASSLTGGNQPQHF
>TRBV18|NA|NA|TRBJ2-7
TGTGCCAGCTCACCAAGCCACGAGCAGTACTTC
CASSPSHEQYF
>TRBV7-2|once|TRBD2|TRBJ2-3
TGTGCCAGCAGCCGGACTAGCTCCACAAGTACGCAGTATTTT
CASSRTSSTSTQYF
>TRBV9|NA|NA|TRBJ2-5
TGTGCCAGCAGCGAGGAGGTGAACCAGCTTTACCAAGAGACCCAGTACTTC
CASSEEVNQLYQETQYF
>TRBV7-8|NA|NA|TRBJ2-7
TGTGCCAGCAGCTTACGGGGGTACGAGCAGTACTTC
CASSLRGYEQYF
>TRBV6-5|NA|NA|TRBJ2-3
TGTGCCAGCAGTCAGCAGGGAGGGGGTACAGATACGCAGTATTTT
CASSQQGGGTDTQYF
>TRBV19|NA|NA|TRBJ1-1
TGTGCCAGTAGTATACGAGTTAACACTGAAGCTTTCTTT
CASSIRVNTEAFF
>TRBV27|NA|NA|TRBJ1-3
TGTGCCAGCAGCCCATCGGGAGGAAACACCATATATTTT
CASSPSGGNTIYF
>TRBV24-1|NA|NA|TRBJ2-1
TGTGCCACCAGTGACTACAGGGCGAATGAGCAGTTCTTC
CATSDYRANEQFF
>TRBV4-2|NA|NA|TRBJ1-6
TGTGCCAGCAGCCAAGCCCTGTCTAATTCACCCCTCCACTTT
CASSQALSNSPLHF
>TRBV7-9|NA|NA|TRBJ1-1
TGTGCCAGCAGCTCCCGACAGGCTATGAACACTGAAGCTTTCTTT
CASSSRQAMNTEAFF
>TRBV7-3|NA|TRBD1|TRBJ1-5
TGTGCCAGCAGCAAGGACAGGGGACAGCCCCAGCATTTT
CASSKDRGQPQHF
>TRBV7-6|NA|NA|TRBJ2-3
TGTGCCAGCAGCTTAGAGGTTGGTGGCGGAGGGACAGATACGCAGTATTTT
CASSLEVGGGGTDTQYF
>TRBV6-5|NA|NA|TRBJ2-1
TGTGCCAGCCCGCAGGCTACTGGGGGCGCGATCTTC
CASPQATGGAIF
>TRBV7-2|once|NA|TRBJ2-5
TGTGCCAGCAGCTACCAACTAGTTAGATCGGAGACCCAGTACTTC
CASSYQLVRSETQYF
>TRBV28|NA|NA|TRBJ1-5
TGTGCCAGCAGTTCCTCCGGGGGCAATCAGCCCCAGCATTTT
CASSSSGGNQPQHF
>TRBV6-5|NA|NA|TRBJ1-1
TGTGCCAGCAGTAGCGGGGGGGCCCCGAACACTGAAGCTTTCTTT
CASSSGGAPNTEAFF
>TRBV24-1|NA|TRBD1|TRBJ2-5
TGTGCCACCAGTGGGACAGGGTACCAAGAGACCCAGTACTTC
CATSGTGYQETQYF
>TRBV21-1|NA|NA|TRBJ2-7
TGTGCCAGCAGCAAGTCCGGGACAGGGGGAGGCGAGCAGTACTTC
CASSKSGTGGGEQYF